This T cell receptor (beta chain) was sequenced for a study of cytomegalovirus exposure and HLA in healthy donors. Germline assignment: CDR1 SGHRS and CDR2 YFSETQ. The CDR3 extends over 16 amino acids. V lost 7 bases, J lost 4 bases, and 13 bases stayed unmatched. Vbeta (60) and Jbeta (13) primers were used in the PCR. Original methodology: Later, 65 million to 85 million unique TCR beta chains were counted in an analysis, and some 10 million of them were shared. Some clones are missing from TCRdb's copy, which holds only in-frame ones; the method was immunoSEQ multiplex PCR. Clonal size and the V and J genes are those of that table, whereas D and trimming came from the DNA. The sample yields about 62,000 clones, of which the top ten take up less than 6%.

V is TRBV5-1 and J is TRBJ2-3; 9 nucleotides line up with TRBD1. The sequenced material came from PBMCs. The receptor was derived from a man under 40 in good health and CMV-seropositive. CDR3: CASHIAPGQGADTQYF. CDR3 in DNA: TGCGCCAGCCACATTGCCCCGGGACAGGGTGCAGATACGCAGTATTTT.